These 6 T cell receptor beta chains were sequenced from one sample in a study of blood T cell repertoires in COVID-19. The table came from immunoSEQ multiplex PCR; TCRdb's copy has only in-frame clones and leaves some out. The sample carries more than 60,000 clones, roughly nine tenths recorded once. What was sequenced was peripheral blood. The receptors originated from a man aged 45 to 65 with active COVID-19.

This chain's CDR3 is CASSPQTSGRAWSYNEQFF. The CDR3 coding sequence is TGTGCCAGCAGCCCCCAGACTAGCGGGAGGGCCTGGTCCTACAATGAGCAGTTCTTC. The chain recombines TRBV7-2 with TRBJ2-1; 14 bases map to TRBD2. Trimming took 5 bases from V and 1 from J; bases not matched to a gene: 10. This CDR3 has 19 residues. Per the germline V gene, CDR1 is SGHTA and CDR2 is FQGNSA.

J is TRBJ1-1 and V is TRBV29-1; 7 nucleotides match TRBD1. The CDR3 extends over 12 amino acids. CDR1 is SQVTM and CDR2 is ANQGSEA in the germline V gene. The trim removed 6 bases at V and 1 base at J, leaving 2 bases unmatched. CDR3 amino acids: CSVRTGNTEAFF. CDR3 DNA sequence: TGCAGCGTGAGGACAGGGAACACTGAAGCTTTCTTT.

This rearrangement joins TRBV6-5 to TRBJ2-5, with TRBD1 matching over 9 bases. This CDR3 spans 14 amino acids. The germline V gene has CDR1 MNHEY and CDR2 SVGAGI. Trimming took 6 bases from V and 6 from J; bases not matched to a gene: 8. The DNA for the CDR3 is TGTGCCAGCAGGGGGGACAGGGTCGTAAAGACCCAGTACTTC. Translation gives CASRGDRVVKTQYF.

V usage is TRBV6-4 and J usage is TRBJ1-2; D perhaps matches TRBD1 (6 bases). CDR1 is MRHNA, CDR2 SNTAGT, per germline. Trimming took 6 bases from V and 0 from J, leaving 14 bases between them. The CDR3 has 15 residues. Here the CDR3 reads CASRPGESANYGYTF. CDR3 nucleotides: TGTGCCAGCAGGCCAGGGGAATCAGCTAACTATGGCTACACCTTC.

V gene TRBV2 combines with J gene TRBJ1-1, with 8 bases matching TRBD1. With 4 bases clipped from V and 4 bases from J, the junction kept 5 bases outside the gene matches. CDR1 SNHLY and CDR2 FYNNEI come from the germline V gene. The CDR3 runs 14 residues. The CDR3 protein is CASSAQGAPTEAFF. CDR3 DNA sequence: TGTGCCAGCAGTGCCCAGGGGGCGCCCACTGAAGCTTTCTTT.

The CDR3 loop reads CATSRVGGQGSYEQYF. The CDR3, as DNA: TGTGCCACCAGCAGAGTGGGGGGACAGGGGTCCTACGAGCAGTACTTC. V and J are TRBV15 and TRBJ2-7; 10 bases map to TRBD1. The J segment lost 1 base and the V segment lost 1 base, leaving 4 bases of the junction unmatched. Germline loops: CDR1 LNHNV, CDR2 YYDKDF (reference sequence). The CDR3 is made up of 16 amino acids. Complete variable domain (other parts from reference TRBV15 and TRBJ2-7): DAMVIQNPRYQVTQFGKPVTLSCSQTLNHNVMYWYQQKSSQAPKLLFHYYDKDFNNEADTPDNFQSRRPNTSFCFLDIRSPGLGDTAMYLCATSRVGGQGSYEQYFGPGTRLTVT.